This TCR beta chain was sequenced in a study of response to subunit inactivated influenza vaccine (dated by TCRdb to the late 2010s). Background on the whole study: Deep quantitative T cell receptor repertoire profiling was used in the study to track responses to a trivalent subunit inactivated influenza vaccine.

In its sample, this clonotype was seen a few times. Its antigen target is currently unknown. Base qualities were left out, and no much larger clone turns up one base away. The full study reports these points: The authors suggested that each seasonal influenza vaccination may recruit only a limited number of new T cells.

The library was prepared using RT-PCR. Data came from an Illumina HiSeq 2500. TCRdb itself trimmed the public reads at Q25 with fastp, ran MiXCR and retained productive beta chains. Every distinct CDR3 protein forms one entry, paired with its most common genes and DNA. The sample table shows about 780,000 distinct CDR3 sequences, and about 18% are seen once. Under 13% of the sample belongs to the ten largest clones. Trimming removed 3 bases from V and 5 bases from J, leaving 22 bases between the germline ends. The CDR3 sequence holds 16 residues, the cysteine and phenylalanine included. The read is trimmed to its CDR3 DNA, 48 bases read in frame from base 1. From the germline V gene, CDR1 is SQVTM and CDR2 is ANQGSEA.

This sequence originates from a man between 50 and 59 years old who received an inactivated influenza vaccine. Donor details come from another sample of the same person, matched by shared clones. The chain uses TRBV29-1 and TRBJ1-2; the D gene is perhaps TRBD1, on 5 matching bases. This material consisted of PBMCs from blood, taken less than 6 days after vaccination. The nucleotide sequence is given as TGCAGCGTTGATTTCCCGACGAACTGGGGACTATATGGCTACACCTTC. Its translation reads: CSVDFPTNWGLYGYTF.